This is a list of T cell receptor beta chains from one sample in a study of circulating and synovial CD4+ cells in juvenile arthritis. Generated by immunoSEQ multiplex PCR, the TCRdb table keeps only in-frame clones and is missing some. The profile shows around 16,000 clones, around nine tenths of them singletons. The sequenced sample was CD4+ T cells from blood. These TCRs come from a human donor with juvenile idiopathic arthritis. Both conserved end residues are part of each CDR3. Size values are once, few and many counts, or a class for expanded clones, and some rows have none.

size,V,J,CDR3
NA,TRBV7-9,TRBJ2-7,CASTQDSQNYEQYF
NA,TRBV5-1,TRBJ1-3,CASSPNSGGSGNTIYF
few,TRBV6-6,TRBJ2-3,CASINLAGVWDTQYF
NA,TRBV5-6,TRBJ2-5,CASSPSGGETQYF
NA,TRBV14,TRBJ2-2,CASSSWASGNTGELFF
NA,TRBV7-2,TRBJ2-2,CASSSAGGLAGELFF
NA,TRBV30,TRBJ1-4,CAQTGLGEKLFF
NA,TRBV7-3,TRBJ2-7,CASSLMHRAEQYF
NA,TRBV5-1,TRBJ2-7,CASSLKTPTYEQYF
NA,TRBV10-3,TRBJ2-7,CAIRLSGGSYEQYF
NA,TRBV19,TRBJ1-4,CASLEGVEKLFF
once,TRBV18,TRBJ2-1,CASSLGTSAYNEQFF
once,TRBV30,TRBJ1-4,CAWRPNTDTEKLFF
NA,TRBV19,TRBJ2-1,CASSIVGGTGVWNEQFF
NA,TRBV29-1,TRBJ2-7,CSVDRDTPPYEQYF
NA,TRBV23-1,TRBJ2-7,CAARVVSRYEQYF
NA,TRBV18,TRBJ2-1,CASSPLRTDEQFF
NA,TRBV6-6,TRBJ1-2,CASSYSSRGHGYTF
once,TRBV14,TRBJ2-5,CASSQDLTQYF
few,TRBV27,TRBJ2-1,CASSLPPSGRTNEQFF
NA,TRBV7-9,TRBJ1-6,CASRVSNSPLHF
NA,TRBV7-8,TRBJ2-5,CASRGLADGQTQYF
few,TRBV19,TRBJ1-6,CASTTDRGRNSPLHF